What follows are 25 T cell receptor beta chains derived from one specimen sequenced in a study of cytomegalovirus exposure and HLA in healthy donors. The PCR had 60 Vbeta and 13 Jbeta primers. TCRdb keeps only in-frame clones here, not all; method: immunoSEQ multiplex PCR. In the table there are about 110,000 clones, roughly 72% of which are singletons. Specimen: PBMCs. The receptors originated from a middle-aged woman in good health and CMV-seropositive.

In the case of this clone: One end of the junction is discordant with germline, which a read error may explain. CDR3 region: CASSSRGTRDEQFF. In DNA, the CDR3 is TGTGCTAGCAGCTCCCGAGGGACTAGGGATGAGCAGTTCTTC. This rearrangement joins TRBV7-7 to TRBJ2-1; 8 bases fit TRBD2. CDR3 length: 14 residues. Germline values: CDR1 SSHAT, CDR2 FNYEAQ (reference sequence).

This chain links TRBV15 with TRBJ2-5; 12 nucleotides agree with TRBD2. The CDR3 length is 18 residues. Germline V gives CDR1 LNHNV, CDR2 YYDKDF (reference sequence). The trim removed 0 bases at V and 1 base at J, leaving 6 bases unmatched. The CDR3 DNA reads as TGTGCCACCAGCAGAGACCTAGCGGGGGGGCGGCCCCAAGAGACCCAGTACTTC. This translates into CATSRDLAGGRPQETQYF.

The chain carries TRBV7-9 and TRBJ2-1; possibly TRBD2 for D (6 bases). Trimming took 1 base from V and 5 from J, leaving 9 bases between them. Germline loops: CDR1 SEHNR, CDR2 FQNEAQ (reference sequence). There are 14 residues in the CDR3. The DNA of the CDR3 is TGTGCCAGCAGCTTAGGCGGGGCCAACAATGAGCAGTTCTTC. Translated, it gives CASSLGGANNEQFF.

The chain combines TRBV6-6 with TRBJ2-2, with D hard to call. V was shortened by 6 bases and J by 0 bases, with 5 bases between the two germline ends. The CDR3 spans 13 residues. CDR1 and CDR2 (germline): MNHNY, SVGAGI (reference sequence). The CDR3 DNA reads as TGTGCCAGCAGGGGCTCGAACACCGGGGAGCTGTTTTTT. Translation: CASRGSNTGELFF.

CDR3 amino acids: CASSGTGQGWHSPLHF. In DNA, the CDR3 is TGTGCCAGCAGCGGAACGGGACAGGGGTGGCATTCACCCCTCCACTTT. The genes are TRBV5-6 and TRBJ1-6; 10 bases agree with TRBD1. V lost 4 bases, J lost 8 bases, and 9 bases stayed unmatched. CDR1 is SGHDT, CDR2 YYEEEE, per germline. The length of the CDR3 is 16 residues.

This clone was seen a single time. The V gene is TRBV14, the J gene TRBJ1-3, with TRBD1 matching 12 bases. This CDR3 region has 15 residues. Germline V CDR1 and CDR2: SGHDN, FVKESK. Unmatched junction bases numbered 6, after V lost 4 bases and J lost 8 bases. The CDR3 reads CASSPGTGGLYTIYF. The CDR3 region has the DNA TGTGCCAGCAGCCCCGGGACAGGGGGCCTCTACACCATATATTTT.

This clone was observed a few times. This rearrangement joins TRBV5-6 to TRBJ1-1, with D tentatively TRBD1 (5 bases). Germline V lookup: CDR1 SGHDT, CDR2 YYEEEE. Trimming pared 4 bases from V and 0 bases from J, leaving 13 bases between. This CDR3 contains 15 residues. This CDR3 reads CASSPRGGMNTEAFF. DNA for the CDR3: TGTGCCAGCAGCCCTCGGGGGGGTATGAACACTGAAGCTTTCTTT.

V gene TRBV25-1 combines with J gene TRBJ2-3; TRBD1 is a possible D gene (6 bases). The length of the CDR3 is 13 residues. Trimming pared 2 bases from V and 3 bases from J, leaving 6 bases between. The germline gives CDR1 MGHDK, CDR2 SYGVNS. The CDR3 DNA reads TGTGCCAGCAGTGAACAGGGGACAGATACGCAGTATTTT. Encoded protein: CASSEQGTDTQYF.

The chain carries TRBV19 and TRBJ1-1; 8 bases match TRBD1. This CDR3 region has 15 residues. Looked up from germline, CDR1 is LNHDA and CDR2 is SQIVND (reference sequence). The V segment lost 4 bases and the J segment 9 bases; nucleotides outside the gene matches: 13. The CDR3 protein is CASSTLDRVGEKAFF. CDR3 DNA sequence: TGTGCCAGTAGTACCTTGGACAGGGTGGGGGAAAAAGCTTTCTTT.

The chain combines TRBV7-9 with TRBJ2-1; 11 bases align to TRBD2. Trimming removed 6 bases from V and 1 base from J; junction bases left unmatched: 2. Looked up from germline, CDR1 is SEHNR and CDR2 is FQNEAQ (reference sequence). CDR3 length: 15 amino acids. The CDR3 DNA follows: TGTGCCAGCAGGTCTAGCGGGGGGTCCTACAATGAGCAGTTCTTC. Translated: CASRSSGGSYNEQFF.

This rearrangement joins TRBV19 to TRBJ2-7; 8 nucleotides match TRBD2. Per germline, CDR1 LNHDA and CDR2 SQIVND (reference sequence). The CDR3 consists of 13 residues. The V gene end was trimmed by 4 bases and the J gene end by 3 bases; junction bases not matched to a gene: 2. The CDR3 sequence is CASSKTSDYEQYF. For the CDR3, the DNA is TGTGCCAGTAGTAAGACTAGCGACTACGAGCAGTACTTC.

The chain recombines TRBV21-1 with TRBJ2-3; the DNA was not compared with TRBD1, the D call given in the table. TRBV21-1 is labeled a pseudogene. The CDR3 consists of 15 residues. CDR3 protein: CASSPQGHLADTQYF. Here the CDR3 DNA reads TGTGCCAGCAGCCCCCAGGGCCATTTGGCAGATACGCAGTATTTT.

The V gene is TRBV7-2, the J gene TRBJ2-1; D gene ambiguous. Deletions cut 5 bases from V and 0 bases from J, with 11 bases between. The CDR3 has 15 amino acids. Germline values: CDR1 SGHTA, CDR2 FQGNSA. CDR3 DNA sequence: TGTGCCAGCAGCACAAAATGGAGCTCCTACAATGAGCAGTTCTTC. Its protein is CASSTKWSSYNEQFF. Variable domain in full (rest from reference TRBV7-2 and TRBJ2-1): GAGVSQSPSNKVTEKGKDVELRCDPISGHTALYWYRQSLGQGLEFLIYFQGNSAPDKSGLPSDRFSAERTGGSVSTLTIQRTQQEDSAVYLCASSTKWSSYNEQFFGPGTRLTVL.

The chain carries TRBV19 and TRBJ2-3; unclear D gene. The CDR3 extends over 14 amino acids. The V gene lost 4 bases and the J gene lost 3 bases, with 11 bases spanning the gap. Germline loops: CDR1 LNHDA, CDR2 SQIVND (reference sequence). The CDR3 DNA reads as TGTGCCAGTAGTAAGGCTACAGATACAGATACGCAGTATTTT. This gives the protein CASSKATDTDTQYF.

The CDR3 bases are TGTGCCAGCAGCTTGACGGGGGGCAGGGCCAACGTCCTGACTTTC. Its protein product is CASSLTGGRANVLTF. V and J are TRBV9 and TRBJ2-6; the D gene is possibly TRBD2 (7 bases). The V and J ends lost 4 bases and 5 bases respectively, with 13 bases between them. This CDR3 spans 15 amino acids. Germline CDR1 and CDR2: SGDLS and YYNGEE.

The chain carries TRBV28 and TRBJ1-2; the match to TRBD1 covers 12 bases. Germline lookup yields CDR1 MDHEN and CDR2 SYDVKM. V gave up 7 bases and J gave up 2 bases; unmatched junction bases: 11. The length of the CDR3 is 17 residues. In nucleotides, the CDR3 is TGTGCCAGCACCCTGGGGGGGACAGGGGGCACGAACTATGGCTACACCTTC. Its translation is CASTLGGTGGTNYGYTF.

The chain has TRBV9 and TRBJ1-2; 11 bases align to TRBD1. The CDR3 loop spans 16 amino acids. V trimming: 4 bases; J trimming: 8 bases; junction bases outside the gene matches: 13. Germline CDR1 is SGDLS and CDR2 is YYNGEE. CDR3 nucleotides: TGTGCCAGCAGCCTTCCGAGGACAGGGGGCGCGTGGGGCTACACCTTC. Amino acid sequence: CASSLPRTGGAWGYTF.

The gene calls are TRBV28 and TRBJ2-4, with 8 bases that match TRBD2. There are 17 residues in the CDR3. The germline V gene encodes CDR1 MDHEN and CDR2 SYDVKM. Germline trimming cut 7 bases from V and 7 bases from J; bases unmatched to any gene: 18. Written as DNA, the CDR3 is TGTGCCAGCAACCCGGTGCTGGGGGCGGGCGGGAGGAACATTCAGTACTTC. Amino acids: CASNPVLGAGGRNIQYF.

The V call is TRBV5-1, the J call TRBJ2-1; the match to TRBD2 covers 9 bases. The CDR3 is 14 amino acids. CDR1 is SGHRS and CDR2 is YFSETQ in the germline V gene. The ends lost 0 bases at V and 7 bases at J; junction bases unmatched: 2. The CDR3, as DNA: TGCGCCAGCAGCTTGGTGGCGGGGGGGAATGAGCAGTTCTTC. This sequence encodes CASSLVAGGNEQFF.

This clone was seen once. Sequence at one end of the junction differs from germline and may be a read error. For the CDR3, the DNA is TGTTCCAGCAGTTCCCCCGGGATAGGCCATGAGCAGTTCTTC. It encodes CSSSSPGIGHEQFF. The rearrangement joins TRBV7-9 to TRBJ2-1, with a possible D match to TRBD2 (5 bases). Germline loops: CDR1 SEHNR, CDR2 FQNEAQ (reference sequence). The CDR3 consists of 14 residues.

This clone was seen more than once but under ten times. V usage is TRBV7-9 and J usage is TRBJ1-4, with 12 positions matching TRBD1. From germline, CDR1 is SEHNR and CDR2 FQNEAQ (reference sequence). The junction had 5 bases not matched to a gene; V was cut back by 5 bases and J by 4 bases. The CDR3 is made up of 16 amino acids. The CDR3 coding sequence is TGTGCCAGCAGCCCGGGGACAGGGGGCGATAATGAAAAACTGTTTTTT. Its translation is CASSPGTGGDNEKLFF.

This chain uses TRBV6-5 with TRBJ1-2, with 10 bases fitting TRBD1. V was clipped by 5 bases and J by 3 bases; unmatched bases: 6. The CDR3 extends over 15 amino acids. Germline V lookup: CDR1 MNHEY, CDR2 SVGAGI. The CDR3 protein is CASSPAGQGDYGYTF. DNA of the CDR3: TGTGCCAGCAGTCCTGCCGGACAGGGGGACTATGGCTACACCTTC.

The CDR3 DNA is TGCGCCAGCAGCTTGGCGGGAAACAATCAGCCCCAGCATTTT. Amino acid sequence: CASSLAGNNQPQHF. The chain employs TRBV5-1 and TRBJ1-5; D is uncertain. Between the trimmed V and J ends, which lost 0 bases and 3 bases, there was a span of 7 bases. Germline CDR1 and CDR2: SGHRS and YFSETQ. CDR3 length: 14 amino acids.

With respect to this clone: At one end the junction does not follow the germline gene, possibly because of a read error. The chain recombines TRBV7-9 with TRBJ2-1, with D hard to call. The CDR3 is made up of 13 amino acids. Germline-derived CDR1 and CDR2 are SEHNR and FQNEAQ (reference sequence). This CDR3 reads CSSSLEVRTEQFF. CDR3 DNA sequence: TGTTCCAGCAGCTTAGAAGTGCGCACTGAGCAGTTCTTC.

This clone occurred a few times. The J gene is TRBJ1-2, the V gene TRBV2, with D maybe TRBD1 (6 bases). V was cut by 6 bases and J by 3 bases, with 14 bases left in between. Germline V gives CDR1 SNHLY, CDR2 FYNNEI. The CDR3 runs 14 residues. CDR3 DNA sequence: TGTGCCAGCAGCTACAGACAGGAGGACTATGGCTACACCTTC. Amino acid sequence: CASSYRQEDYGYTF.